This entry lists 26 T cell receptor beta chains sequenced from one sample in a study of T cells in tuberculosis. Assay: immunoSEQ multiplex PCR; the TCRdb copy retains only in-frame clones and omits some. The sample yields more than 30,000 clones, approximately 94% seen once. What was sequenced was PBMCs. Receptors were obtained from a donor between 10 and 35 years old with latent tuberculosis or without tuberculosis infection.

The table lists this clone with a few counts. This sequence joins TRBV18 and TRBJ2-7, with TRBD1 matching 7 bases. Germline V CDR1 and CDR2: KGHSH, LQKENI. This CDR3 spans 13 amino acids. J was trimmed by 5 bases and V by 6 bases; bases with no gene match: 7. The CDR3 DNA is TGTGCCAGCTCCGACGGGACAGTCGACGAGCAGTACTTC. Translation: CASSDGTVDEQYF.

The chain uses TRBV2 and TRBJ2-3; D is perhaps TRBD1 (6 bases). The CDR3 length is 12 residues. The germline CDR1 and CDR2 sequences are SNHLY and FYNNEI. Deletions cut 5 bases from V and 5 bases from J, with 8 bases between. This CDR3 is CASSKTGDTQYF. For the CDR3, the DNA is TGTGCCAGCAGTAAGACAGGAGATACGCAGTATTTT.

The chain combines TRBV2 with TRBJ1-1; no reliable D call. This CDR3 is 14 amino acids long. The V end was cut by 4 bases, the J end by 0 bases, with 9 bases between. Per the germline V gene, CDR1 is SNHLY and CDR2 is FYNNEI. The CDR3 nucleotides read TGTGCCAGCAGTGTTCGTCCAGTGAACACTGAAGCTTTCTTT. It encodes CASSVRPVNTEAFF.

The rearrangement joins TRBV28 to TRBJ1-3; 9 bases line up with TRBD1. The CDR3 is 11 amino acids. Trimming took 11 bases from V and 8 from J; bases not matched to a gene: 4. Germline-derived CDR1 and CDR2 are MDHEN and SYDVKM. CDR3 protein: CAGRDRDTIYF. In DNA, the CDR3 is TGTGCCGGCCGGGACAGGGACACCATATATTTT.

The chain uses TRBV7-3 and TRBJ2-5, with no clear D. The CDR3 consists of 12 residues. The germline V and J ends were trimmed by 4 bases and 2 bases, with 5 bases remaining between them. Germline V gene data show CDR1 as SGHTA and CDR2 as FQGTGA. In DNA form, the CDR3 reads TGTGCCAGCAGCTCATTTCAAGAGACCCAGTACTTC. This codes for CASSSFQETQYF.

In this sample, this clone turned up a few times. The chain carries TRBV7-9 and TRBJ2-6, with a possible D match to TRBD2 (5 bases). V was shortened by 8 bases and J by 1 base, with 15 bases between the two germline ends. Germline CDR1 SEHNR, CDR2 FQNEAQ (reference sequence). The CDR3 sequence is 16 residues long. DNA of the CDR3: TGTGCCAGCCCTAAGTATAGAGGGTCTGGGGCCAACGTCCTGACTTTC. Translating gives CASPKYRGSGANVLTF.

V is TRBV7-2 and J is TRBJ2-5, with D possibly matching TRBD1 (7 bases). Germline V gene sequence: CDR1 SGHTA, CDR2 FQGNSA. This CDR3 is 15 amino acids long. V lost 4 bases and J 4 bases, leaving 16 bases between the germline ends. CDR3 sequence: CASSYNRGGSETQYF. DNA for the CDR3: TGTGCCAGCAGCTACAACAGGGGAGGATCAGAGACCCAGTACTTC.

V usage is TRBV18 and J usage is TRBJ2-6; D is ambiguous. The CDR3 length is 18 residues. Looked up from germline, CDR1 is KGHSH and CDR2 is LQKENI. With 3 bases removed from V and 0 bases from J, the gap between germline ends came to 15 bases. The CDR3, as DNA: TGTGCCAGCTCACCGCTAGTTATTGAGCGCTCTGGGGCCAACGTCCTGACTTTC. It encodes CASSPLVIERSGANVLTF.

CDR3 sequence reads: CATNRGGNQPQHF. CDR3 nucleotides: TGTGCCACCAACAGGGGCGGCAATCAGCCCCAGCATTTT. The chain has TRBV10-3 and TRBJ1-5; 7 bases fit TRBD1. Germline CDR1 ENHRY, CDR2 SYGVKD. CDR3 length equals 13 residues. Trimming removed 10 bases from V and 2 bases from J; junction bases left unmatched: 5.

The chain uses TRBV7-9 and TRBJ2-2, with TRBD2 as a possible D gene (6 bases). The CDR3 length is 15 residues. V gave up 0 bases and J gave up 4 bases, with 9 bases separating them. Germline V CDR1 and CDR2: SEHNR, FQNEAQ (reference sequence). The CDR3 is CASSLALASTGELFF. CDR3 DNA: TGTGCCAGCAGCTTAGCGCTAGCGTCCACCGGGGAGCTGTTTTTT. The full variable domain, rest sourced from reference TRBV7-9 and TRBJ2-2, is DTGVSQNPRHKITKRGQNVTFRCDPISEHNRLYWYRQTLGQGPEFLTYFQNEAQLEKSRLLSDRFSAERPKGSFSTLEIQRTEQGDSAMYLCASSLALASTGELFFGEGSRLTVL.

This sequence joins TRBV2 and TRBJ2-1; 7 nucleotides align to TRBD2. CDR1 SNHLY and CDR2 FYNNEI come from the germline V gene. Trimming cost V 6 bases and J 3 bases; bases outside gene matches: 2. CDR3 length: 13 residues. CDR3 protein: CASSGEGYNEQFF. For the CDR3, the DNA is TGTGCCAGCAGCGGGGAGGGCTACAATGAGCAGTTCTTC.

V gene TRBV6-1 combines with J gene TRBJ2-6; D gene unclear. The CDR3 covers 14 residues. With 6 bases removed from V and 0 bases from J, the gap between germline ends came to 6 bases. Germline CDR1 is MNHNS and CDR2 is SASEGT. The CDR3 DNA sequence: TGTGCCAGCAGGTACAGCTCTGGGGCCAACGTCCTGACTTTC. Amino acid sequence: CASRYSSGANVLTF.

CDR3 amino acids: CASSPAGTGWNEQFF. The CDR3, as DNA: TGTGCCAGCAGCCCCGCCGGGACAGGGTGGAATGAGCAGTTCTTC. V and J are TRBV9 and TRBJ2-1; the match to TRBD1 covers 9 bases. The CDR3 length is 15 residues. Unmatched junction bases numbered 9, after V lost 4 bases and J lost 7 bases. CDR1 and CDR2 (germline): SGDLS, YYNGEE.

The chain joins TRBV5-1 to TRBJ1-2; a possible D gene is TRBD1 (5 bases). Germline loops: CDR1 SGHRS, CDR2 YFSETQ. V lost 3 bases and J 8 bases, leaving 11 bases between the germline ends. The CDR3 runs to 12 residues. Written as DNA, the CDR3 is TGCGCCAGCAGCTCATTCAGGGAAGGCTACACCTTC. Translated: CASSSFREGYTF.

The V and J genes are TRBV28 and TRBJ1-3, with D perhaps matching TRBD1 (6 bases). This CDR3 contains 15 residues. The germline V and J ends were trimmed by 4 bases and 2 bases, with 12 bases remaining between them. Germline CDR1 MDHEN, CDR2 SYDVKM. In nucleotides, the CDR3 is TGTGCCAGCAGTTCCCAGGGGTACCCTGGAAACACCATATATTTT. Protein product: CASSSQGYPGNTIYF.

The rearrangement uses TRBV29-1 and TRBJ2-1; TRBD2 matches at 8 bases. Germline trimming cut 2 bases from V and 5 bases from J; bases unmatched to any gene: 5. The CDR3 sequence is 14 residues long. Germline assignment: CDR1 SQVTM and CDR2 ANQGSEA. DNA for the CDR3: TGCAGCGTTGAAACCGGGACTAGACACAATGAGCAGTTCTTC. Translating it yields CSVETGTRHNEQFF.

The chain joins TRBV27 to TRBJ1-5; 7 bases are a match to TRBD1. CDR3 size: 14 residues. V shed 6 bases, J shed 3 bases, and the junction held 5 bases outside the gene matches. Germline V gene lookup returns CDR1 MNHEY and CDR2 SMNVEV (reference sequence). The CDR3 loop is CASSHGTVNQPQHF. The CDR3 DNA reads TGTGCCAGCAGCCATGGGACAGTCAATCAGCCCCAGCATTTT.

This clone appeared once. The rearrangement joins TRBV7-2 to TRBJ1-2; D unresolved. Germline V lookup: CDR1 SGHTA, CDR2 FQGNSA. The CDR3 covers 13 residues. The V end was cut by 1 base, the J end by 4 bases, with 7 bases between. Written as DNA, the CDR3 is TGTGCCAGCAGCTTAGTACAGTTCTATGGCTACACCTTC. This translates into CASSLVQFYGYTF.

The rearrangement uses TRBV18 and TRBJ2-7, with D possibly TRBD1 on 6 matching bases. Trimming pared 4 bases from V and 3 bases from J, leaving 10 bases between. Germline values: CDR1 KGHSH, CDR2 LQKENI. This CDR3 contains 13 residues. CDR3 DNA: TGTGCCAGCTCACTGCGACAGGACTACGAGCAGTACTTC. It codes for CASSLRQDYEQYF.

The V gene is TRBV5-8, the J gene TRBJ2-3, with 7 bases identical to TRBD2. Germline V lookup: CDR1 SGHTS, CDR2 YDEGEE. CDR3 length: 16 residues. After removal of 4 bases from V and 2 bases from J, the junction contained 10 bases not matched to a gene. For the CDR3, the DNA is TGTGCCAGCAGCCGCTTGGGGACTAAGGACACAGATACGCAGTATTTT. It encodes CASSRLGTKDTDTQYF.

The J gene is TRBJ1-5, the V gene TRBV29-1; D not resolved. Germline values: CDR1 SQVTM, CDR2 ANQGSEA. The V and J ends lost 3 bases and 2 bases respectively, with 5 bases between them. The CDR3 is 12 amino acids. CDR3 residues: CSVDEGNQPQHF. For the CDR3, the DNA is TGCAGCGTTGATGAGGGCAATCAGCCCCAGCATTTT.

This chain connects TRBV7-9 to TRBJ2-7; a possible D gene is TRBD1 (7 bases). CDR3 length equals 13 residues. Trimming removed 7 bases from V and 3 bases from J, with 13 bases in between. The germline V gene encodes CDR1 SEHNR and CDR2 FQNEAQ (reference sequence). The CDR3 reads CASTAGGLYEQYF. In nucleotides, the CDR3 is TGTGCCAGCACCGCAGGGGGACTCTACGAGCAGTACTTC.

The rearrangement links TRBV11-3 to TRBJ2-3; 9 bases map to TRBD1. The CDR3 contains 15 residues. J was trimmed by 1 base and V by 1 base; bases with no gene match: 0. The germline CDR1 and CDR2 sequences are SGHNT and YENEEA. This CDR3 reads CASSLGTGGTDTQYF. The CDR3 region has the DNA TGTGCCAGCAGCTTAGGGACAGGGGGCACAGATACGCAGTATTTT.

The V and J genes are TRBV6-5 and TRBJ2-3; 7 bases match TRBD2. Germline V lookup: CDR1 MNHEY, CDR2 SVGAGI. The CDR3 extends over 15 amino acids. The V gene end was trimmed by 2 bases and the J gene end by 1 base; junction bases not matched to a gene: 3. The chain's CDR3 is CASSYTSVGTDTQYF. The CDR3 bases are TGTGCCAGCAGTTACACTAGCGTTGGCACAGATACGCAGTATTTT.

The V and J genes are TRBV6-6 and TRBJ1-2; D unclear. Germline-derived CDR1 and CDR2 are MNHNY and SVGAGI (reference sequence). With 4 bases removed from V and 3 bases from J, the gap between germline ends came to 6 bases. The CDR3 totals 12 residues. The CDR3 region is CASSSYDYGYTF. The DNA of the CDR3 is TGTGCCAGCAGTTCCTACGACTATGGCTACACCTTC.

The chain is built from TRBV19 and TRBJ2-3; D remains unclear. V was trimmed by 6 bases and J by 6 bases, leaving 7 bases between them. The CDR3 is 11 amino acids. Germline CDR1 LNHDA, CDR2 SQIVND (reference sequence). In DNA form, the CDR3 reads TGTGCCAGTAGGTTATTTGATACGCAGTATTTT. Translated, it gives CASRLFDTQYF.